The following is a TCR beta chain sequence with its context. This clonotype has more than one count but fewer than ten. This receptor's antigen is unknown. No base-level quality is on record; no much larger clone is a single base apart. All donors were healthy Caucasians. Three pairs of female monozygotic twins, all aged 18 to 29 years, were included in the twin cohort. CD4+ and CD8+ T cell populations were isolated with positive isolation kits from Invitrogen. For CDR1 and CDR2, the germline V gene lists SGDLS and YYNGEE. V lost 3 bases and J lost 0 bases; the stretch between them is 9 bases long. Reading from cysteine to phenylalanine, the CDR3 counts 14 amino acids. CDR3 DNA is the only sequence kept; it has 42 bases, read in frame from the first base. This entry belongs to a study of identical twins listed by TCRdb under 2016. With regard to the full study: To test whether fetal clonotypes persist, this study deep-sequenced TCR alpha and beta repertoires from monozygotic twins, from unrelated adults of various ages, and from cord blood. Replicate twin experiments were performed at different times using different library preparation protocols to rule out contamination. Study-wide conclusions, independent of this receptor: Compared with coincidental sharing between unrelated individuals, out-of-frame TCR alpha sequences shared between twins showed an excess of sequences with low generation probability. Zero-insertion analyses could be partly confounded by invariant T cells such as MAIT and iNKT, although diverse VJ usage argued against such confounding for most clonotypes. Because the same donors could not be followed over many years, the conclusions relied on cross-sectional statistical analysis. In monozygotic twins, recombination models systematically underestimated out-of-frame TCR alpha sharing, but the models matched the sharing seen between unrelated individuals. Abundant cord blood beta clonotypes had fewer insertions, young adult naive repertoires showed a similar but weaker trend, and memory repertoires showed no such trend. In beta out-of-frame sequences, excess twin sharing was weaker, because having fewer shared sequences lowered the signal-to-noise ratio.

Preparation of the library involved 5' RACE. TCRdb records Illumina HiSeq 2000 as the sequencer. Template switching added a universal primer binding site, and the final cDNA carried a unique molecular identifier that allowed TCR cDNA molecules to be counted accurately. Specific primers in the conserved constant-segment region were used to synthesize first-strand cDNA for the TCR alpha and beta chains. Each cDNA library was double barcoded, with a SMART-Mk sample barcode plus Illumina barcodes, to control for contamination. TruSeq adapter sequences and Illumina sample barcodes were added in two successive PCR steps. The Illumina HiSeq platform was used with custom primers to sequence TCR alpha and beta cDNA libraries. The study's own analysis went as follows. Raw reads were processed with MiGEC to extract unique molecular identifiers, and MiXCR was used to determine CDR3 positions. For each individual, recombination models were inferred using an EM algorithm with the repgenHMM and IGoR tools. Shared clonotype analysis was performed with the tcR package in R, normalizing sharing by the product of cloneset sizes. To study raw recombination without the effects of thymic and clonal selection, out-of-frame nonproductive sequences were analyzed. TCRdb handled the public reads itself, with Q25 trimming in fastp and clone calling in MiXCR, and kept productive beta chains. Merged by CDR3 protein, the rows form single entries marked with the most common genes and DNA. The V and J calls follow TCRdb's processing rather than the paper's. Across this sample there are roughly 540,000 distinct CDR3 sequences, with roughly a fifth seen only once. Under 0.95% of the sample comes from the top ten.

These data also formed part of another study, on T cells expressing NK-cell markers. In that second paper, the authors write: Eight or nine donors provided sorted CD3+CD56+NKG2C+, CD3+CD56+NKG2C- and CD3+CD56-NKG2C+ T-cell subsets, whose TCR beta-chain repertoires were profiled. Of the eight sequenced donors, seven were found to be HCMV-seropositive and one was found to be HCMV-seronegative. To restrict sorting to alphabetaTCR-expressing T cells, an anti-gammadeltaTCR antibody was added in several experiments. In roughly 6 donors, the dominant CD3+CD56+NKG2C+ clonotypes ranked among the top 10 CD8+ clonotypes, making up about 1.0-7.5% of CD8+ T cells. Those dominant clonotypes were again the most abundant among CD3+CD56-NKG2C+ cells in a handful of donors, at about 28.3-65%. Whether the expanded NKG2C-expressing T cell clones were specific for HCMV antigens was left unclear. Randomly selected healthy volunteers, three men and five women, were used as the eight sequenced donors. HCMV-specific IgG was detected in serum with a commercial ELISA kit to determine HCMV serostatus. MIGEC handled demultiplexing of the reads and grouping by UMI, while MiTCR was used to assemble and quantify clonotypes. Only TCR cDNA sequences supported by at least two reads were kept to exclude erroneous sequences. The tcR package was used for downstream repertoire analysis, and clonotypes were matched across fractions by CDR3 nucleotide sequence plus V segment. VDJmatch was used to annotate antigen specificity against VDJdb, with one amino acid substitution in CDR3 permitted.

The sequencing input was CD4+ T cells sorted from blood. The rearranged segments are TRBV9 and TRBJ1-1, with no reliable assignment of the D segment. This receptor was obtained from a woman between 18 and 30 years old in good health. The nucleotide sequence reads as follows: TGTGCCAGCAGCGAAGACGAACTGAACACTGAAGCTTTCTTT. The resulting protein is CASSEDELNTEAFF. Here the CDR3 is joined to the reference TRBV9 and TRBJ1-1 genes, and the full variable domain is: DSGVTQTPKHLITATGQRVTLRCSPRSGDLSVYWYQQSLDQGLQFLIQYYNGEERAKGNILERFSAQQFPDLHSELNLSSLELGDSALYFCASSEDELNTEAFFGQGTRLTVV.